The next 25 T cell receptor beta chains were all read from a single sample in a study of shared clonotypes between healthy human individuals. Libraries were prepared by immunoSEQ multiplex PCR; TCRdb keeps only in-frame clonotypes and omits some of them. This sample carries roughly 530,000 clones, about 96% of them seen once, and the ten largest clones take roughly 0.06%. Sequencing input: naive CD4+ T cells sorted from blood. Subset indicated: CD45RA+ positively selected. All receptors come from a woman in her twenties or thirties in good health.

This chain joins TRBV5-6 and TRBJ2-7; possible D gene TRBD2, 5 bases. Germline-derived CDR1 and CDR2 are SGHDT and YYEEEE. The V gene lost 1 base and the J gene lost 0 bases, with 11 bases spanning the gap. The CDR3 loop spans 15 amino acids. The DNA of the CDR3 is TGTGCCAGCAGCTTGTTTTCAGGACTCTCCTACGAGCAGTACTTC. Protein sequence: CASSLFSGLSYEQYF.

This clone has just one count. The chain combines TRBV9 with TRBJ1-1; D unclear. This CDR3 contains 16 residues. Germline CDR1 SGDLS, CDR2 YYNGEE. Deletions cut 0 bases from V and 4 bases from J, with 16 bases between. The CDR3 DNA reads as TGTGCCAGCAGCGTAGTAATTGCCCCTGTGGGCACTGAAGCTTTCTTT. The encoded protein is CASSVVIAPVGTEAFF.

The chain is built from TRBV4-2 and TRBJ2-6; TRBD2 is a possible D gene (6 bases). Looked up from germline, CDR1 is LGHNA and CDR2 is YNFKEQ. The CDR3 runs to 17 residues. V shed 5 bases and J shed 0 bases, with 14 bases lying between them. The CDR3 loop is CASSAGTGNSGANVLTF. DNA for the CDR3: TGTGCCAGCAGCGCGGGGACGGGAAACTCTGGGGCCAACGTCCTGACTTTC.

The chain uses TRBV21-1 and TRBJ2-5; the table assigns TRBD2, which was not confirmed against the DNA. The J call could be wrong; TRBJ2-7 is a better fit for the DNA end. TRBV21-1 is designated a pseudogene. This CDR3 contains 17 residues. The CDR3 here is CASSKASVEAGVYEQYF. The CDR3 DNA reads TGTGCCAGCAGCAAAGCGTCCGTCGAAGCGGGAGTCTACGAGCAGTACTTC.

This clone was observed once. The V gene is TRBV27, the J gene TRBJ1-1; 9 bases are a match to TRBD1. CDR3 length: 18 amino acids. Germline V lookup: CDR1 MNHEY, CDR2 SMNVEV (reference sequence). The ends lost 5 bases at V and 1 base at J; junction bases unmatched: 14. In DNA, the CDR3 is TGTGCCAGCAGTCCGAGGGGGACAGGGCCTAAGGGGAACACTGAAGCTTTCTTT. This encodes CASSPRGTGPKGNTEAFF.

The J gene is TRBJ1-1, the V gene TRBV18; TRBD1 matches at 7 bases. The V segment lost 2 bases and the J segment 5 bases; nucleotides outside the gene matches: 8. The V gene's germline CDR1 is KGHSH and CDR2 LQKENI. This CDR3 region has 15 residues. CDR3 loop: CASSPKDKQGTEAFF. The CDR3 bases are TGTGCCAGCTCACCAAAGGATAAACAGGGGACTGAAGCTTTCTTT.

This chain connects TRBV28 to TRBJ2-1, with a tentative D call TRBD1 (6 bases). V gave up 1 base and J gave up 3 bases, with 13 bases separating them. Germline V gene data show CDR1 as MDHEN and CDR2 as SYDVKM. The CDR3 spans 16 residues. The CDR3 here is CASSLYREGYYNEQFF. The CDR3 region has the DNA TGTGCCAGCAGTTTATACAGGGAAGGATACTACAATGAGCAGTTCTTC.

V usage is TRBV28 and J usage is TRBJ2-5; TRBD2 might be the D (6 bases). CDR1 MDHEN and CDR2 SYDVKM come from the germline V gene. The CDR3 consists of 13 residues. Trimming cost V 5 bases and J 5 bases, with 12 bases left between them. CDR3 DNA sequence: TGTGCCAGCAGTATTGGCCGGGGGGAGACCCAGTACTTC. Amino acids: CASSIGRGETQYF.

The chain combines TRBV11-1 with TRBJ2-3; 11 nucleotides align to TRBD2. There are 18 residues in the CDR3. The V gene's germline CDR1 is SGHAT and CDR2 FQDESV (reference sequence). Unmatched junction bases numbered 13, after V lost 5 bases and J lost 3 bases. As DNA, the CDR3 is TGTGCCAGCAGCCGGGGGGCCGCCGGGACTAGCGGAACAGATACGCAGTATTTT. It codes for CASSRGAAGTSGTDTQYF.

The chain is built from TRBV6-5 and TRBJ2-1; 10 nucleotides align to TRBD1. Germline V CDR1 and CDR2: MNHEY, SVGAGI. The CDR3 runs to 13 residues. V shed 6 bases, J shed 6 bases, and the junction held 2 bases outside the gene matches. The CDR3 DNA sequence: TGTGCCAGCAGACGGACAGGGGGCAATGAGCAGTTCTTC. It is translated as CASRRTGGNEQFF.

The CDR3 region has the DNA TGTGCCAGCAGTCTCATAGGGACAGGCCCCTACGAGCAGTACTTC. This gives the protein CASSLIGTGPYEQYF. The chain carries TRBV27 and TRBJ2-7, with 8 bases lining up with TRBD1. Germline CDR1 MNHEY, CDR2 SMNVEV (reference sequence). This CDR3 region has 15 residues. V dropped 5 bases and J dropped 2; count of bases not matched to a gene: 8.

The chain couples TRBV7-2 to TRBJ2-7, with 7 bases aligning to TRBD1. The V segment lost 1 base and the J segment 0 bases; nucleotides outside the gene matches: 3. Germline V gene sequence: CDR1 SGHTA, CDR2 FQGNSA. The length of the CDR3 is 15 residues. The CDR3 DNA reads as TGTGCCAGCAGCTTAGTTGAGGGGGCCTCCTACGAGCAGTACTTC. Translating it yields CASSLVEGASYEQYF.

V usage is TRBV29-1 and J usage is TRBJ1-1, with 7 bases identical to TRBD1. Germline lookup yields CDR1 SQVTM and CDR2 ANQGSEA. V was clipped by 2 bases and J by 0 bases; unmatched bases: 0. The CDR3 runs 13 residues. The CDR3 reads CSVETGVNTEAFF. The DNA of the CDR3 is TGCAGCGTTGAAACAGGGGTGAACACTGAAGCTTTCTTT. The whole variable domain, remainder taken from reference TRBV29-1 and TRBJ1-1, is SAVISQKPSRDICQRGTSLTIQCQVDSQVTMMFWYRQQPGQSLTLIATANQGSEATYESGFVIDKFPISRPNLTFSTLTVSNMSPEDSSIYLCSVETGVNTEAFFGQGTRLTVV.

The genes are TRBV6-4 and TRBJ2-1, with TRBD2 matching 7 bases. The V gene's germline CDR1 is MRHNA and CDR2 SNTAGT. This CDR3 has 15 amino acids. V gave up 6 bases and J gave up 0 bases; unmatched junction bases: 5. The CDR3 loop reads CASSVLATSYNEQFF. CDR3 nucleotide sequence: TGTGCCAGCAGCGTACTAGCGACCTCCTACAATGAGCAGTTCTTC.

The chain is built from TRBV7-2 and TRBJ1-1; D ambiguous. Germline CDR1 is SGHTA and CDR2 is FQGNSA. The CDR3 is 14 amino acids. V was shortened by 1 base and J by 0 bases, with 6 bases between the two germline ends. The CDR3 region is CASSLDRVNTEAFF. The CDR3 nucleotides are TGTGCCAGCAGCTTAGACAGAGTGAACACTGAAGCTTTCTTT.

The chain employs TRBV28 and TRBJ2-7, with D tentatively TRBD2 (6 bases). Germline V gene sequence: CDR1 MDHEN, CDR2 SYDVKM. The CDR3 consists of 14 residues. V was trimmed by 2 bases and J by 2 bases, leaving 10 bases between them. CDR3 in amino acids: CASSLGGITYEQYF. Written as DNA, the CDR3 is TGTGCCAGCAGTTTAGGCGGGATTACCTACGAGCAGTACTTC.

The chain is built from TRBV2 and TRBJ2-4, with D uncertain. This CDR3 has 13 amino acids. Germline-derived CDR1 and CDR2 are SNHLY and FYNNEI. V was clipped by 2 bases and J by 12 bases, with 14 bases between them. CDR3 nucleotides: TGTGCCAGCAGTGAACGCCGCCGACCAGCTCAGTACTTC. It yields the protein CASSERRRPAQYF.

The chain joins TRBV5-1 to TRBJ1-6; the D gene is possibly TRBD1 (6 bases). The V gene's germline CDR1 is SGHRS and CDR2 YFSETQ. The CDR3 length is 17 residues. V lost 7 bases, J lost 2 bases, and 19 bases lay in between. This CDR3 reads CASRHGGGGTYNSPLHF. The CDR3 DNA follows: TGCGCCAGCCGCCACGGGGGCGGTGGGACCTATAATTCACCCCTCCACTTT.

The rearrangement uses TRBV4-2 and TRBJ2-2; weak D call: TRBD1 (5 bases). V gave up 5 bases and J gave up 1 base, with 20 bases separating them. The V gene's germline CDR1 is LGHNA and CDR2 YNFKEQ. This CDR3 spans 18 amino acids. The CDR3 reads CASSLGSFGHQNTGELFF. Written as DNA, the CDR3 is TGTGCCAGCAGCTTGGGTTCGTTTGGACACCAGAACACCGGGGAGCTGTTTTTT.

The rearrangement joins TRBV7-6 to TRBJ2-1; D gene ambiguous. CDR1 and CDR2 from the germline V gene are SGHVS and FNYEAQ. The CDR3 runs to 13 residues. Trimming took 2 bases from V and 7 from J, leaving 9 bases between them. The chain's CDR3 is CASSLIDPNEQFF. The CDR3 region has the DNA TGTGCCAGCAGCTTAATTGACCCTAATGAGCAGTTCTTC.

The chain has TRBV9 and TRBJ1-6; D is uncertain. Trimming left V 0 bases short and J 8 bases short, with 6 bases between. The CDR3 totals 13 residues. CDR1 and CDR2 from the germline V gene are SGDLS and YYNGEE. The CDR3 DNA reads as TGTGCCAGCAGCGTAGTATCAGATTCACCCCTCCACTTT. Protein: CASSVVSDSPLHF.

The V gene is TRBV7-2, the J gene TRBJ2-7; 13 positions agree with TRBD2. The CDR3 covers 16 residues. Germline V gene sequence: CDR1 SGHTA, CDR2 FQGNSA. V shed 5 bases, J shed 4 bases, and the junction held 8 bases outside the gene matches. CDR3: CASSPGLAGDLYEQYF. For the CDR3, the DNA is TGTGCCAGCAGCCCCGGACTAGCGGGAGATCTATACGAGCAGTACTTC.

V gene TRBV7-8 combines with J gene TRBJ2-5; TRBD1 is a possible D gene (6 bases). V dropped 4 bases and J dropped 7 bases, with 16 bases sitting between them. The CDR3 sequence is 14 residues long. Germline V lookup: CDR1 SGHVS, CDR2 FQNEAQ. CDR3 coding DNA: TGTGCCAGCAGCTCCTGGGGGCGGAAAGGGACCCAGTACTTC. This gives the protein CASSSWGRKGTQYF.

The chain employs TRBV6-5 and TRBJ2-7, with 8 bases lining up with TRBD1. The junction had 4 bases not matched to a gene; V was cut back by 0 bases and J by 3 bases. Germline-derived CDR1 and CDR2 are MNHEY and SVGAGI. This CDR3 region has 15 residues. The CDR3: CASSYSLTGDYEQYF. The CDR3 bases are TGTGCCAGCAGTTACTCCTTGACAGGGGACTACGAGCAGTACTTC.

About this clone itself: Its ends do not fully match the called genes, so a read error is possible. V gene TRBV11-2 combines with J gene TRBJ2-2; maybe TRBD2 (6 bases). Germline assignment: CDR1 SGHAT and CDR2 FQNNGV. The CDR3 totals 17 residues. The CDR3 is CASSPISGTSNAGELFF. Here the CDR3 DNA reads TGTGCCAGCAGCCCTATCTCCGGGACTTCGAACGCCGGGGAGCTGTTTTTT. The full variable domain, completed using reference TRBV11-2 and TRBJ2-2, is EAGVAQSPRYKIIEKRQSVAFWCNPISGHATLYWYQQILGQGPKLLIQFQNNGVVDDSQLPKDRFSAERLKGVDSTLKIQPAKLEDSAVYLCASSPISGTSNAGELFFGEGSRLTVL.